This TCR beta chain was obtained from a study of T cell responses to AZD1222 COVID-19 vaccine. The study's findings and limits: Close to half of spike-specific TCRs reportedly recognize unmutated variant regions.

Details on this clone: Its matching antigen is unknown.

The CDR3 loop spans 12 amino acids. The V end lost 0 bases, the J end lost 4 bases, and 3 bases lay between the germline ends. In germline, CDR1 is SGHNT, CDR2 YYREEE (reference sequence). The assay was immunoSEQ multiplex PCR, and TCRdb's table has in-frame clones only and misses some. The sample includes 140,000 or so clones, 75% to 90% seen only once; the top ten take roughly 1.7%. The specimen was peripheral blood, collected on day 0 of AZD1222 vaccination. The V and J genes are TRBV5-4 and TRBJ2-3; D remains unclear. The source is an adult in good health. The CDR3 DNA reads TGTGCCAGCAGCTTGGTGCCAGATACGCAGTATTTT. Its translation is CASSLVPDTQYF.